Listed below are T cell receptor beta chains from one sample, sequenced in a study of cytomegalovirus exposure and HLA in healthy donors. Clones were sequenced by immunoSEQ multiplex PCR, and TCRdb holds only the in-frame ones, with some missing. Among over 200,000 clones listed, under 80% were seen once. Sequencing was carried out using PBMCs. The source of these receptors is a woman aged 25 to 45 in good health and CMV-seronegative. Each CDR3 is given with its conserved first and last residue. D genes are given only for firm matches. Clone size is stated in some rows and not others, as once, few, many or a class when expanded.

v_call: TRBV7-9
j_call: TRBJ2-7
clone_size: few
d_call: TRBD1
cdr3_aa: CSSSFLPGQGSDEQYF
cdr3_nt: TGTTCCAGCAGCTTTCTTCCGGGACAGGGGTCCGACGAGCAGTACTTC

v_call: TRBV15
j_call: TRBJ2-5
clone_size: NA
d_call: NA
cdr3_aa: CATSRDLGGETQYF
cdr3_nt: TGTGCCACCAGCAGAGATCTGGGGGGAGAGACCCAGTACTTC

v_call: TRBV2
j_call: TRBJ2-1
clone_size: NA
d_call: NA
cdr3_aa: CASSELPSQWGEQFF
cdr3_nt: TGTGCCAGCAGTGAGTTACCTAGCCAATGGGGTGAGCAGTTCTTC

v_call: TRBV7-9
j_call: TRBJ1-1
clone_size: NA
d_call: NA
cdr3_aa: CSSSLVGASTEAFF
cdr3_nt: TGTTCCAGCAGCTTAGTGGGGGCGAGTACTGAAGCTTTCTTT

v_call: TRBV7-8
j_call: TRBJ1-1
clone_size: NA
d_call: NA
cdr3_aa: CASSLTASATEAFF
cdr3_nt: TGTGCCAGCAGCTTGACTGCCTCCGCCACTGAAGCTTTCTTT

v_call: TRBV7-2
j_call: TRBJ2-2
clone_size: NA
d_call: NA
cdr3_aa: CASSSQAGWSGELFF
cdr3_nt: TGTGCCAGCAGCTCCCAGGCTGGGTGGTCCGGGGAGCTGTTTTTT

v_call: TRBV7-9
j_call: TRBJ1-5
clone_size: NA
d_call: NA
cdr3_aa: CASSEEGLSNQPQHF
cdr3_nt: TGTGCCAGCAGCGAAGAGGGTTTGAGCAATCAGCCCCAGCATTTT

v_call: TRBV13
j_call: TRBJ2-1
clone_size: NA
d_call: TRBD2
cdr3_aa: CASSPGGSSYNEQFF
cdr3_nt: TGTGCCAGCAGCCCGGGGGGGAGCTCCTACAATGAGCAGTTCTTC

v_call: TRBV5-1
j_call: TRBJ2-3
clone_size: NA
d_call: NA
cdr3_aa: CASSSGSSTDTQYF
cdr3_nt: TGCGCCAGCAGCTCAGGGTCAAGCACAGATACGCAGTATTTT

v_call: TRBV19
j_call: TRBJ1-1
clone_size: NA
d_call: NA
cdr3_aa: CASSQGLDTEAFF
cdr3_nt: TGTGCCAGTAGCCAGGGTTTGGACACTGAAGCTTTCTTT

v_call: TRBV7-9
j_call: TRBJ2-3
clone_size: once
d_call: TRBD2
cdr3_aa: CASSFILAGYLTDTQYF
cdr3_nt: TGTGCCAGCAGCTTCATCCTAGCGGGGTATCTCACAGATACGCAGTATTTT

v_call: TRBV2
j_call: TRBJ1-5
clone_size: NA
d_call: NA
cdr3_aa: CASNQRGQPQHF
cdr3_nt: TGTGCCAGCAACCAAAGGGGTCAGCCCCAGCATTTT

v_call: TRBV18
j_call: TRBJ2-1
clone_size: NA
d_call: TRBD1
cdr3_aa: CASSQDREPNNEQFF
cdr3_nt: TGTGCCAGCTCACAGGACAGGGAGCCTAACAATGAGCAGTTCTTC

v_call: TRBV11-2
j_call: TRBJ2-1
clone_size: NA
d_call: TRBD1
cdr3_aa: CASTKSGTGVDEQFF
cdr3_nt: TGTGCCAGCACCAAGTCCGGGACAGGGGTCGATGAGCAGTTCTTC

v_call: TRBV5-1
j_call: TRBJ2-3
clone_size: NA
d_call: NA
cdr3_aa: CASLGDFLTDTQYF
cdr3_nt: TGCGCCAGCTTAGGCGACTTTCTCACAGATACGCAGTATTTT

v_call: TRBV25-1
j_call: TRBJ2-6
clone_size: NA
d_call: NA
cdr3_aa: CASSEKPMGPGANVLTF
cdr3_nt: TGTGCCAGCAGTGAGAAACCGATGGGGCCTGGGGCCAACGTCCTGACTTTC

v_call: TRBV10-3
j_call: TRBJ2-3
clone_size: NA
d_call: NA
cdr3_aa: CAISASTDTQYF
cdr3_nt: TGTGCCATCAGTGCTAGCACAGATACGCAGTATTTT

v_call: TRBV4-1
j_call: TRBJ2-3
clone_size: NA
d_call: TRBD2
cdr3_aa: CASSQQTSGRHTDTQYF
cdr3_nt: TGCGCCAGCAGCCAACAGACTAGCGGGAGGCATACAGATACGCAGTATTTT

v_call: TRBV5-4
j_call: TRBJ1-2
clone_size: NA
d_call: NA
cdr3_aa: CASSSPPSNYGYTF
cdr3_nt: TGTGCCAGCAGCTCCCCCCCTAGTAACTATGGCTACACCTTC

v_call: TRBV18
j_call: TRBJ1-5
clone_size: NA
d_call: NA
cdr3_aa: CASSQGIGDQPQHF
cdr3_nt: TGTGCCAGCTCACAGGGGATAGGGGATCAGCCCCAGCATTTT

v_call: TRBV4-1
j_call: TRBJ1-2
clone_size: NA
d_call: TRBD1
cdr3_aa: CASSREEGQASLYRTF
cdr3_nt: TGCGCCAGCAGCCGGGAGGAAGGACAGGCTTCTCTTTATAGGACCTTC